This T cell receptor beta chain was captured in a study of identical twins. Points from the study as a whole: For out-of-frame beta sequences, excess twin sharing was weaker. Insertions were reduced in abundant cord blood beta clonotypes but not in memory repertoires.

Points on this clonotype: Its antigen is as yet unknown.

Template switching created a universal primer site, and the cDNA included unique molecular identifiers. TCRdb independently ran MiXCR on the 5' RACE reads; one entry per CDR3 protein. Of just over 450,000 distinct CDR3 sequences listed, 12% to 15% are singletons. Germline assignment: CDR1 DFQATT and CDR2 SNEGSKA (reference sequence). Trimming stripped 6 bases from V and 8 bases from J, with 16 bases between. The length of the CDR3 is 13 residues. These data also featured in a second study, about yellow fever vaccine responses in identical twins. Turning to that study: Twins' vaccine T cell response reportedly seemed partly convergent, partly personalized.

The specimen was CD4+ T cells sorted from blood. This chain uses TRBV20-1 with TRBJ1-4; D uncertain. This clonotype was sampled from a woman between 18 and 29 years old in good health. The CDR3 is CSAPHQFQEKLFF. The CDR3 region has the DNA TGCAGTGCCCCTCACCAGTTCCAGGAAAAACTGTTTTTT.